The 21 T cell receptor beta chains reported below all come from one sample, sequenced in a study of blood T cell repertoires in COVID-19. Method: immunoSEQ multiplex PCR; TCRdb's copy keeps in-frame clones and lacks some. The sample contains about 90,000 clones, roughly 90% of which appear only once. Sample: peripheral blood. The receptors were gathered from a man in his forties or fifties with COVID-19, enrolled during active disease.

The chain is built from TRBV5-1 and TRBJ1-4; TRBD1 agrees at 8 bases. CDR1 is SGHRS and CDR2 is YFSETQ in the germline V gene. The V gene end was trimmed by 3 bases and the J gene end by 0 bases; junction bases not matched to a gene: 4. The CDR3 runs 16 residues. The CDR3 nucleotides are TGCGCCAGCAGCTCCAGGGGGCCCTCAACTAATGAAAAACTGTTTTTT. As protein: CASSSRGPSTNEKLFF.

The chain combines TRBV18 with TRBJ1-1, with TRBD1 as a possible D gene (6 bases). Germline-derived CDR1 and CDR2 are KGHSH and LQKENI. This CDR3 spans 14 amino acids. V lost 2 bases and J 7 bases, leaving 14 bases between the germline ends. The chain's CDR3 is CASSPAGARIEAFF. In nucleotides, the CDR3 is TGTGCCAGCTCACCAGCGGGGGCCAGGATTGAAGCTTTCTTT.

CDR3 sequence (DNA): TGTGCCAGCAGCCCTGACCCAGGGGGACAAGTCTACAATGAGCAGTTCTTC. It yields the protein CASSPDPGGQVYNEQFF. The chain links TRBV5-4 to TRBJ2-1; 7 nucleotides match TRBD1. CDR3 length: 17 amino acids. Losses at the gene ends were 4 bases for V and 3 bases for J; bases not matched to a gene: 13. Germline V lookup: CDR1 SGHNT, CDR2 YYREEE (reference sequence).

The V gene is TRBV5-6, the J gene TRBJ2-2; 7 nucleotides agree with TRBD2. The CDR3 has 15 amino acids. Germline V lookup: CDR1 SGHDT, CDR2 YYEEEE. V was clipped by 3 bases and J by 4 bases; unmatched bases: 6. The CDR3 coding sequence is TGTGCCAGCAGCTCCATAGCGGGTGGCACCGGGGAGCTGTTTTTT. It yields the protein CASSSIAGGTGELFF. Combining the CDR3 with reference TRBV5-6 and TRBJ2-2 gives the whole variable domain DAGVTQSPTHLIKTRGQQVTLRCSPKSGHDTVSWYQQALGQGPQFIFQYYEEEERQRGNFPDRFSGHQFPNYSSELNVNALLLGDSALYLCASSSIAGGTGELFFGEGSRLTVL.

The V call is TRBV29-1, the J call TRBJ1-4; 7 bases are a match to TRBD1. The CDR3 consists of 13 residues. With 5 bases clipped from V and 8 bases from J, the junction kept 8 bases outside the gene matches. Per germline, CDR1 SQVTM and CDR2 ANQGSEA. This chain's CDR3 is CSVTGESSEKLFF. The CDR3 DNA reads as TGCAGCGTTACAGGGGAAAGCTCCGAAAAACTGTTTTTT.

The chain uses TRBV7-2 and TRBJ1-5, with 8 bases identical to TRBD1. This CDR3 has 15 residues. Germline CDR1 reads SGHTA; CDR2 reads FQGNSA. V lost 3 bases and J lost 7; bases outside the gene matches: 8. CDR3 residues: CASSFATGAVQPQHF. CDR3 nucleotides: TGTGCCAGCAGCTTCGCGACAGGGGCCGTGCAGCCCCAGCATTTT.

V usage is TRBV27 and J usage is TRBJ1-1; D may be TRBD1 (5 bases). This CDR3 region has 13 residues. Trimming took 5 bases from V and 3 from J, leaving 10 bases between them. From germline, CDR1 is MNHEY and CDR2 SMNVEV (reference sequence). The CDR3 is CASSRRGDTEAFF. The CDR3 DNA follows: TGTGCCAGCAGTAGGAGGGGCGACACTGAAGCTTTCTTT.

This chain joins TRBV18 and TRBJ1-5; tentative D call: TRBD1 (6 bases). V was pared by 3 bases and J by 3 bases, with 15 bases between. Germline CDR1 and CDR2: KGHSH and LQKENI. This CDR3 has 16 residues. CDR3 coding DNA: TGTGCCAGCTCACCCCAGGCAGGGGAAAACAATCAGCCCCAGCATTTT. It translates to CASSPQAGENNQPQHF.

The rearrangement joins TRBV28 to TRBJ2-7; D might be TRBD2 (5 bases). CDR1 and CDR2 from the germline V gene are MDHEN and SYDVKM. The CDR3 consists of 14 residues. V lost 5 bases and J 0 bases, leaving 11 bases between the germline ends. The CDR3 DNA follows: TGTGCCAGCAGTCTTTCCGACTACTCCTACGAGCAGTACTTC. Amino acid sequence: CASSLSDYSYEQYF.

The chain's CDR3 is CATFRTAYGYTF. CDR3 nucleotide sequence: TGTGCCACGTTCCGGACAGCCTATGGCTACACCTTC. V gene TRBV27 combines with J gene TRBJ1-2; a possible D gene is TRBD1 (6 bases). Trimming shortened V by 10 bases and J by 4 bases, and 13 bases separated the two germline ends. This CDR3 is 12 amino acids long. Per the germline V gene, CDR1 is MNHEY and CDR2 is SMNVEV (reference sequence).

This clone has only one observation. The gene calls are TRBV9 and TRBJ1-5; 7 nucleotides line up with TRBD1. Per the germline V gene, CDR1 is SGDLS and CDR2 is YYNGEE. The trim removed 4 bases at V and 6 bases at J, leaving 10 bases unmatched. The CDR3 is 15 residues long. The CDR3: CASSTFGQAGQPQHF. The CDR3 nucleotides read TGTGCCAGCAGCACATTTGGACAGGCTGGTCAGCCCCAGCATTTT.

This clone was found a few times. V and J are TRBV5-6 and TRBJ1-2, with D perhaps matching TRBD1 (6 bases). CDR3 size: 15 residues. Germline V lookup: CDR1 SGHDT, CDR2 YYEEEE. V was clipped by 0 bases and J by 2 bases, with 11 bases between them. The chain's CDR3 is CASSLEGRGNYGYTF. Written as DNA, the CDR3 is TGTGCCAGCAGCTTGGAAGGCAGGGGAAACTATGGCTACACCTTC.

The chain is built from TRBV4-1 and TRBJ1-2, with TRBD1 identical over 9 bases. Germline values: CDR1 MGHRA, CDR2 YSYEKL. This CDR3 has 15 residues. The J segment lost 5 bases and the V segment lost 4 bases, leaving 8 bases of the junction unmatched. CDR3 protein: CASSPEDRGAYGYTF. In nucleotides, the CDR3 is TGCGCCAGCAGCCCCGAGGACAGGGGAGCGTATGGCTACACCTTC.

The chain has TRBV27 and TRBJ2-3, with 7 bases lining up with TRBD2. V shed 5 bases and J 2 bases; nucleotides not matched to a gene: 10. The CDR3 has 16 residues. Germline CDR1 and CDR2: MNHEY and SMNVEV (reference sequence). The CDR3 is CASSPLERGYTDTQYF. The CDR3 DNA reads as TGTGCCAGCAGTCCCCTAGAGCGGGGTTACACAGATACGCAGTATTTT.

The chain employs TRBV5-5 and TRBJ2-7; TRBD1 agrees at 8 bases. Unmatched junction bases numbered 5, after V lost 4 bases and J lost 2 bases. The germline V gene has CDR1 SGHKS and CDR2 YYEKEE (reference sequence). CDR3 length: 14 amino acids. CDR3 in DNA: TGTGCCAGCAGCCCGGACAGGGTACCCTACGAGCAGTACTTC. Its protein is CASSPDRVPYEQYF.

The rearrangement uses TRBV13 and TRBJ2-1; 7 bases fit TRBD2. The CDR3 runs to 15 residues. Germline CDR1 PRHDT, CDR2 FYEKMQ (reference sequence). With V trimmed by 1 base and J by 9 bases, 9 bases remained unmatched. The CDR3 region is CASSLASGRGAEQFF. The CDR3 nucleotides read TGTGCCAGCAGCTTAGCCTCGGGGAGGGGAGCTGAGCAGTTCTTC.

This sequence joins TRBV18 and TRBJ1-1; TRBD1 aligns across 7 bases. Germline values: CDR1 KGHSH, CDR2 LQKENI. The trim removed 2 bases at V and 0 bases at J, leaving 3 bases unmatched. There are 15 residues in the CDR3. The CDR3 is CASSPGTAMNTEAFF. For the CDR3, the DNA is TGTGCCAGCTCACCAGGGACAGCGATGAACACTGAAGCTTTCTTT.

The chain employs TRBV10-3 and TRBJ1-6; the D gene is possibly TRBD1 (5 bases). The V gene lost 6 bases and the J gene lost 6 bases, with 12 bases spanning the gap. The CDR3 loop spans 14 amino acids. Germline-derived CDR1 and CDR2 are ENHRY and SYGVKD. CDR3 in amino acids: CAIRQTEANSPLHF. CDR3 bases: TGTGCCATCAGGCAGACAGAGGCTAATTCACCCCTCCACTTT.

V is TRBV19 and J is TRBJ1-2; TRBD1 matches 10 bases. This CDR3 has 14 residues. Germline V gives CDR1 LNHDA, CDR2 SQIVND (reference sequence). V shed 7 bases, J shed 7 bases, and the junction held 9 bases outside the gene matches. CDR3 sequence: CASIHTGTGVGYTF. The CDR3, as DNA: TGTGCCAGTATTCATACCGGGACAGGGGTTGGCTACACCTTC.

V and J are TRBV7-6 and TRBJ2-3; 7 positions agree with TRBD1. Germline V gene sequence: CDR1 SGHVS, CDR2 FNYEAQ. The CDR3 totals 15 residues. Trimming removed 3 bases from V and 6 bases from J; junction bases left unmatched: 9. DNA of the CDR3: TGTGCCAGCAGCTTCCGGGACAGCGAAGGGGATACGCAGTATTTT. It yields the protein CASSFRDSEGDTQYF.

The chain employs TRBV6-1 and TRBJ1-5, with TRBD1 matching 7 bases. The CDR3 is 16 amino acids. V dropped 2 bases and J dropped 5; count of bases not matched to a gene: 9. Per the germline V gene, CDR1 is MNHNS and CDR2 is SASEGT. CDR3 region: CASSELAGGWYQPQHF. The DNA of the CDR3 is TGTGCCAGCAGTGAATTGGCAGGGGGGTGGTATCAGCCCCAGCATTTT.